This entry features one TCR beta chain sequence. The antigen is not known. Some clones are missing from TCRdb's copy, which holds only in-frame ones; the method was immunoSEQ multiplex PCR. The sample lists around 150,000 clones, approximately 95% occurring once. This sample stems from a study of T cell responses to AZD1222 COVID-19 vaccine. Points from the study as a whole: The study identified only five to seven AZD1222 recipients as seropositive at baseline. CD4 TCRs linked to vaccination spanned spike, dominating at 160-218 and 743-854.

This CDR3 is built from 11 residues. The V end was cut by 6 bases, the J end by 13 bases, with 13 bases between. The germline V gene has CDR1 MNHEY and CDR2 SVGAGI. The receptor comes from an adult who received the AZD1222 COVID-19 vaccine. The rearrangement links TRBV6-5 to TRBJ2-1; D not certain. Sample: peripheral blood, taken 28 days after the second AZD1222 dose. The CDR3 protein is CASRNAVTQFF. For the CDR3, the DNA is TGTGCCAGCAGAAACGCGGTTACACAGTTCTTC.